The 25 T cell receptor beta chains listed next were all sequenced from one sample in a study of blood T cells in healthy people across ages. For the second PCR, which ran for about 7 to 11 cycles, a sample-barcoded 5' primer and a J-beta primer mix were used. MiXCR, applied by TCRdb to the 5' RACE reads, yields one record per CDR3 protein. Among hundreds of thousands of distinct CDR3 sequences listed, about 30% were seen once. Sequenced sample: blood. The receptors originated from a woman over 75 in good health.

For the CDR3, the DNA is TGCAGTGCTAGGAAAGAAATAGAGGGGGAGCAGTACTTC. This encodes CSARKEIEGEQYF. The gene calls are TRBV20-1 and TRBJ2-5, with D possibly matching TRBD1 (6 bases). This CDR3 has 13 amino acids. CDR1 is DFQATT and CDR2 is SNEGSKA in the germline V gene (reference sequence). With 3 bases removed from V and 11 bases from J, the gap between germline ends came to 19 bases.

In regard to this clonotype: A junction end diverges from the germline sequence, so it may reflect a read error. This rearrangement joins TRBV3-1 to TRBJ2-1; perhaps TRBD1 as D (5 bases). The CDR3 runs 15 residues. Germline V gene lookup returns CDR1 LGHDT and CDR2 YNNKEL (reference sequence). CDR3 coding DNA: TGTACCAGCAGCCAAGATGCGACCAGGGACAATGAGCAGTTCTTC. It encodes CTSSQDATRDNEQFF.

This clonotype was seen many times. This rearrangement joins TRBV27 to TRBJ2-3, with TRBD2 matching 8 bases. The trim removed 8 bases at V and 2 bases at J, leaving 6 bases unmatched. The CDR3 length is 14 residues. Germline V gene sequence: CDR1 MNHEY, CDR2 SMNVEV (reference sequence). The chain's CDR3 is CASHRGGFTDTQYF. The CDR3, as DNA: TGTGCCAGCCACCGGGGGGGTTTCACAGATACGCAGTATTTT.

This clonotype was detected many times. DNA of the CDR3: TGTGCCAGCAGCTCCCAGACAGGCGACTACGAGCAGTACTTC. As protein: CASSSQTGDYEQYF. V and J are TRBV13 and TRBJ2-7; D might be TRBD1 (6 bases). From germline, CDR1 is PRHDT and CDR2 FYEKMQ (reference sequence). Trimming shortened V by 4 bases and J by 3 bases, and 13 bases separated the two germline ends. This CDR3 is 14 amino acids long. Full variable domain (remainder filled in from reference TRBV13 and TRBJ2-7): AAGVIQSPRHLIKEKRETATLKCYPIPRHDTVYWYQQGPGQDPQFLISFYEKMQSDKGSIPDRFSAQQFSDYHSELNMSSLELGDSALYFCASSSQTGDYEQYFGPGTRLTVT.

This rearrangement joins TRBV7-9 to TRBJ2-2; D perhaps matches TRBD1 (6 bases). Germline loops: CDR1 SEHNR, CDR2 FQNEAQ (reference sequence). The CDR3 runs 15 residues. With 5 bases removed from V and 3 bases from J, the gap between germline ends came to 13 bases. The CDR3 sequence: CASSPTGAYTGELFF. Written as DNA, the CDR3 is TGTGCCAGCAGCCCGACAGGCGCCTACACCGGGGAGCTGTTTTTT.

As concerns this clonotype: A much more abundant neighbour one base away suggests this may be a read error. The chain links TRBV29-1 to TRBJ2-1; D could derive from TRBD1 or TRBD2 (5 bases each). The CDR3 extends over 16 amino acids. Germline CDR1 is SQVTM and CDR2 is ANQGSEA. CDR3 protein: CSVGGTGSSPDNGQFF. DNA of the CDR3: TGCAGCGTTGGGGGCACGGGGTCCTCTCCTGACAATGGGCAGTTCTTC.

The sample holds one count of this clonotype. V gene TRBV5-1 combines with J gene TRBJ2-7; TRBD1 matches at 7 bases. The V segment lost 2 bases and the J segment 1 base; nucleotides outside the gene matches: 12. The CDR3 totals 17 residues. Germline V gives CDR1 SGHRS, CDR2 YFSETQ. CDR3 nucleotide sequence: TGCGCCAGCAGCTTCAACCCCCCGGGACAGTTATCCTACGAGCAGTACTTC. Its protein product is CASSFNPPGQLSYEQYF. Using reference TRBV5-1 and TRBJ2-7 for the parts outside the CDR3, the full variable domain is KAGVTQTPRYLIKTRGQQVTLSCSPISGHRSVSWYQQTPGQGLQFLFEYFSETQRNKGNFPGRFSGRQFSNSRSEMNVSTLELGDSALYLCASSFNPPGQLSYEQYFGPGTRLTVT.

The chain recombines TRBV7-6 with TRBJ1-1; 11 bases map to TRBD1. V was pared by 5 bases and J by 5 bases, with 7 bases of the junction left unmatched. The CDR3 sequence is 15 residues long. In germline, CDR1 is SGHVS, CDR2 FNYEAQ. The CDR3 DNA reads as TGTGCCAGCAGCCCCGGGACAGGGGGTGGTACTGAAGCTTTCTTT. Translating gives CASSPGTGGGTEAFF.

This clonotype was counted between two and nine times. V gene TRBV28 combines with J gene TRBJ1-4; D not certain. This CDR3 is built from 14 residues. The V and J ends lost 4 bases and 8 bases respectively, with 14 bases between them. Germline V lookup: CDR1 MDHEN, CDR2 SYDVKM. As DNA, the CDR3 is TGTGCCAGCAGTTCCCCAACTTTGGAGGAAAAACTGTTTTTT. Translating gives CASSSPTLEEKLFF.

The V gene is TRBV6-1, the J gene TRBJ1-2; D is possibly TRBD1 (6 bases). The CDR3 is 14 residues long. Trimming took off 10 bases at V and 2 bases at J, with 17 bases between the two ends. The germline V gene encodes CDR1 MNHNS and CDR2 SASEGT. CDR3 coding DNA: TGTGCCATCTCACTAGGAAGGGGGAACTATGGCTACACCTTC. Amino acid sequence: CAISLGRGNYGYTF.

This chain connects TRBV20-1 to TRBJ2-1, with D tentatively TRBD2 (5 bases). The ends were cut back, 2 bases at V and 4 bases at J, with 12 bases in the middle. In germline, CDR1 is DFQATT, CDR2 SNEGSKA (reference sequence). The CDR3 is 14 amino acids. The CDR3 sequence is CSARLSGLYNEQFF. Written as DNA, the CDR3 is TGCAGTGCTAGACTGAGCGGACTTTACAATGAGCAGTTCTTC.

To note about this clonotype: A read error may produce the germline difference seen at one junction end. CDR3 in DNA: TGTGCCAGCAGTGAAGTTAGCGGGGCAGATACGCGGTATTTT. The encoded protein is CASSEVSGADTRYF. The V and J genes are TRBV2 and TRBJ2-3; 8 bases are a match to TRBD2. Germline V gene sequence: CDR1 SNHLY, CDR2 FYNNEI. The CDR3 is 14 residues long.

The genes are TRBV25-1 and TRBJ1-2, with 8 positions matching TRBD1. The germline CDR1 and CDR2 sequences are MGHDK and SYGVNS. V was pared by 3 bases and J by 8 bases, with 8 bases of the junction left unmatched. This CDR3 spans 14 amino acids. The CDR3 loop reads CASSDPGQGRGYTF. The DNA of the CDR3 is TGTGCCAGCAGTGATCCCGGACAGGGACGGGGCTACACCTTC.

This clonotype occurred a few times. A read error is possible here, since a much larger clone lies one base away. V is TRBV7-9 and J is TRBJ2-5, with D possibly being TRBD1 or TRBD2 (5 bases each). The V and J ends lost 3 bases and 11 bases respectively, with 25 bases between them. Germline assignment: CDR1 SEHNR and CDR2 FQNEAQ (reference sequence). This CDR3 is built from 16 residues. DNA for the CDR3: TGTGCCAGCAGCTTTTGGGGGAACCAACTATACAATGAGCAGTACTTC. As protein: CASSFWGNQLYNEQYF.

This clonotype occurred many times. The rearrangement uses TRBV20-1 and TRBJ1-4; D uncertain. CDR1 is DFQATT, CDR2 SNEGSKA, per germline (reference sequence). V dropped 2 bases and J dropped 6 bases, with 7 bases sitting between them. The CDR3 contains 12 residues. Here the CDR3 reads CSARSTYEKLFF. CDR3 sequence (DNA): TGCAGTGCTAGAAGTACATATGAAAAACTGTTTTTT.

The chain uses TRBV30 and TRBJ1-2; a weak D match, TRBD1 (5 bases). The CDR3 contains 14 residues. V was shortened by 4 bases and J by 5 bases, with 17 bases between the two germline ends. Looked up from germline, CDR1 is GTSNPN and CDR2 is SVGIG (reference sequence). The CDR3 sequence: CAWTPDGGMYGYTF. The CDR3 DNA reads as TGTGCCTGGACACCCGACGGGGGGATGTATGGCTACACCTTC.

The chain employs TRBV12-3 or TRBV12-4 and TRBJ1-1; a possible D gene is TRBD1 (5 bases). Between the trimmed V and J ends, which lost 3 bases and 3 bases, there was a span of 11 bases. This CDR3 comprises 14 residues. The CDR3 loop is CASSFTGRDTEAFF. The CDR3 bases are TGTGCCAGCAGTTTTACGGGCAGGGACACTGAAGCTTTCTTT.

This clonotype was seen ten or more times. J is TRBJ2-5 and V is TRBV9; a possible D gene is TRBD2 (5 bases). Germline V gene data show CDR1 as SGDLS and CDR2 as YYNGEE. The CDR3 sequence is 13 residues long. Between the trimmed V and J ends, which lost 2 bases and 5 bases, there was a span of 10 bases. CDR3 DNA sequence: TGTGCCAGCAGCGTCAGCGGCCCCGAGACCCAGTACTTC. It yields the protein CASSVSGPETQYF.

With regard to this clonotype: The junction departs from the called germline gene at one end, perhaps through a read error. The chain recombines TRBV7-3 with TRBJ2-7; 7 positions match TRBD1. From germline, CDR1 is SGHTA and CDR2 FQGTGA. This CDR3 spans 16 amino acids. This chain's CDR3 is CANSRGPGTDSYEQYF. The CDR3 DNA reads TGTGCCAACAGCCGGGGTCCCGGGACAGACTCCTACGAGCAGTACTTC. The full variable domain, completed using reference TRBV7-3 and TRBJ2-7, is GAGVSQTPSNKVTEKGKYVELRCDPISGHTALYWYRQSLGQGPEFLIYFQGTGAADDSGLPNDRFFAVRPEGSVSTLKIQRTERGDSAVYLCANSRGPGTDSYEQYFGPGTRLTVT.

In DNA form, the CDR3 reads TGTGCCAGCAGCTTAGGGGCAGGGAGCTCCTATAATTCACCCCTCCACTTT. It is translated as CASSLGAGSSYNSPLHF. V usage is TRBV5-4 and J usage is TRBJ1-6; D is possibly TRBD1 (5 bases). Trimming cost V 2 bases and J 0 bases, with 12 bases left between them. The CDR3 runs to 17 residues. CDR1 is SGHNT and CDR2 is YYREEE in the germline V gene (reference sequence).

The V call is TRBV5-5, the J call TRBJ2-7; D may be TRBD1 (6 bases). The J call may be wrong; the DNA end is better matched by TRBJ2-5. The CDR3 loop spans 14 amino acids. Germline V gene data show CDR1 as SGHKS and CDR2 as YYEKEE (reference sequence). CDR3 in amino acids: CASIVQGRKETQYF. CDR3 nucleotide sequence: TGTGCCAGCATCGTACAGGGCCGAAAGGAGACCCAGTACTTC.

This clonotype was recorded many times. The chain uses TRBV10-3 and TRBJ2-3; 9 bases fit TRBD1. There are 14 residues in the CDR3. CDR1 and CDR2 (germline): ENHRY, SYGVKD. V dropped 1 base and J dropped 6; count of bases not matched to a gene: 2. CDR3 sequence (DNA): TGTGCCATCAGTGAGTGGGGACAGGGTGATACGCAGTATTTT. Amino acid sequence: CAISEWGQGDTQYF.

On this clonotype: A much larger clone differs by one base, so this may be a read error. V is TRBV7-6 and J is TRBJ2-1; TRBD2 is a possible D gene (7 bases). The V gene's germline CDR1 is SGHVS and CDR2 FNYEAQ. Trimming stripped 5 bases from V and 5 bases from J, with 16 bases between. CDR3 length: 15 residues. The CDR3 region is CASSALGGAHNEQFF. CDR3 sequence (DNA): TGTGCCAGCAGCGCCTTAGGGGGGGCCCACAATGAGCAGTTCTTC.

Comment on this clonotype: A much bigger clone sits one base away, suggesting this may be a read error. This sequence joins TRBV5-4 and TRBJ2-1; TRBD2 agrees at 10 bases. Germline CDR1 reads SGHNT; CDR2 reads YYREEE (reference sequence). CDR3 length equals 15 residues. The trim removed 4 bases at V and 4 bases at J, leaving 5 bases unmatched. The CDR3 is CASSNTSGVYNEQFF. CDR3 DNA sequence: TGTGCCAGCAGCAACACTAGCGGGGTATACAATGAGCAGTTCTTC.

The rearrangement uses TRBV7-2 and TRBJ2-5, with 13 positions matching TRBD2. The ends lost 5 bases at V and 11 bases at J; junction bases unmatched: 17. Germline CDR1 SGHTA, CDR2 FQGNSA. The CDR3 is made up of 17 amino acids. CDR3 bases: TGTGCCAGCAGCCCCAGGACTAGCGGGAGCCGGGGCTACAAGCAGTACTTC. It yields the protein CASSPRTSGSRGYKQYF.